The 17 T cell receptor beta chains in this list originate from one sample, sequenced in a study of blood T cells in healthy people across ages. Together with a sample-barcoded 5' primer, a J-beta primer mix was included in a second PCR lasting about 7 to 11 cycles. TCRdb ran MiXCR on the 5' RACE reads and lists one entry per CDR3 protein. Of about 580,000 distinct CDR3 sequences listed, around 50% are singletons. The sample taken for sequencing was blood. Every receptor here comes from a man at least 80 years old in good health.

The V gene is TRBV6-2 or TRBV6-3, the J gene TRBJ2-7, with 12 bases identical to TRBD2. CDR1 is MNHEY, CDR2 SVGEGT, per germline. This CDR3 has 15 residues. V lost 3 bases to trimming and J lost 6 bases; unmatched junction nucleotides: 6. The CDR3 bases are TGTGCCAGCAGTTATGGTGCTAGCGGGAGGGTCGAGCAGTACTTC. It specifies CASSYGASGRVEQYF.

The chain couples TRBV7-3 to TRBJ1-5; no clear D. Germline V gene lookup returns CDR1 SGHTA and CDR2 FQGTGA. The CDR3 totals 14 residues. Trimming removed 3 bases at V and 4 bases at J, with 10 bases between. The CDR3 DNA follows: TGTGCCAGCAGCTTCCGACAAATGAATCAGCCCCAGCATTTT. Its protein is CASSFRQMNQPQHF.

DNA for the CDR3: TGTGCCAGCTCACAGTCGACAGGGGGAAGCACAGATACGCAGTATTTT. It codes for CASSQSTGGSTDTQYF. J is TRBJ2-3 and V is TRBV18; 9 nucleotides match TRBD1. With V trimmed by 4 bases and J by 0 bases, 5 bases remained unmatched. In germline, CDR1 is KGHSH, CDR2 LQKENI. There are 16 residues in the CDR3.

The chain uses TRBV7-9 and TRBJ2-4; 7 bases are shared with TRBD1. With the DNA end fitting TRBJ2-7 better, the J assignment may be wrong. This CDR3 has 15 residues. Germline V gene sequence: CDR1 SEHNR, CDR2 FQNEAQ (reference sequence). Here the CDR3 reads CASSSVTGTVYEQYF. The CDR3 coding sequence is TGTGCCAGCAGCTCCGTGACAGGGACCGTCTACGAGCAGTACTTC.

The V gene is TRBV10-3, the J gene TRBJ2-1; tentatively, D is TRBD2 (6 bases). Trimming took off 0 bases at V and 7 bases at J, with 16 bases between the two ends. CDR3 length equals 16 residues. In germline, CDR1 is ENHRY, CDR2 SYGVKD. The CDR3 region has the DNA TGTGCCATCAGTGAGTCTTCGGGACTCCATGGGAATGAGCAGTTCTTC. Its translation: CAISESSGLHGNEQFF.

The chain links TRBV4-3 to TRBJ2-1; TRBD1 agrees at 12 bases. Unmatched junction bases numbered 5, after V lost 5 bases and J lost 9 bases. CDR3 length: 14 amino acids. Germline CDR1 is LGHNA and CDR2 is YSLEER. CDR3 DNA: TGCGCCAGCAGCTATGGGACAGGGGGCGGTGAGCAGTTCTTC. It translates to CASSYGTGGGEQFF.

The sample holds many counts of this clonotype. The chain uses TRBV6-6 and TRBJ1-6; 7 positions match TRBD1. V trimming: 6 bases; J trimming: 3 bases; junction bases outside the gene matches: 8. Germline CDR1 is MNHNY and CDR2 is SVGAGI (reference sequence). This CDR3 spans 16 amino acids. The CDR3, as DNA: TGTGCCAGCAGCTGCCTCCGGGACAGCTATAATTCACCCCTCCACTTT. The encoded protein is CASSCLRDSYNSPLHF.

CDR3 sequence: CASSADTGYGYTF. CDR3 DNA sequence: TGTGCCAGCAGTGCGGACACCGGCTATGGCTACACCTTC. The chain employs TRBV2 and TRBJ1-2, with D perhaps matching TRBD1 (5 bases). CDR1 and CDR2 from the germline V gene are SNHLY and FYNNEI. Trimming shortened V by 4 bases and J by 4 bases, and 10 bases separated the two germline ends. This CDR3 has 13 amino acids.

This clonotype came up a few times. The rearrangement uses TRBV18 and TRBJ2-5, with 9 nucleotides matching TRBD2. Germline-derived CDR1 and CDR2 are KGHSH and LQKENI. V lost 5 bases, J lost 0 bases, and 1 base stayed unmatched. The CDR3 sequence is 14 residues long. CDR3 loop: CASSASGDQETQYF. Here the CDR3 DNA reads TGTGCCAGCTCAGCTAGCGGGGACCAAGAGACCCAGTACTTC.

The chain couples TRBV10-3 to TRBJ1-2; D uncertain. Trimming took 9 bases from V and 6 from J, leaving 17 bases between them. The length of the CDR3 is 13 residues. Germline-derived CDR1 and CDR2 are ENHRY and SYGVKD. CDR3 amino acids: CAIGKRTSDGYTF. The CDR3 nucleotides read TGTGCCATTGGGAAACGGACGAGTGATGGCTACACCTTC.

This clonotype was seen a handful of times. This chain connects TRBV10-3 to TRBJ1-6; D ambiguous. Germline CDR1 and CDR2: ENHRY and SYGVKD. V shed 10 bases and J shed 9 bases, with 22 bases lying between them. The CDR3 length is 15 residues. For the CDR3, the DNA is TGTGCCACCCAGAAGTCTACCGATCCCGGTTCACCCCTCCACTTT. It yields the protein CATQKSTDPGSPLHF.

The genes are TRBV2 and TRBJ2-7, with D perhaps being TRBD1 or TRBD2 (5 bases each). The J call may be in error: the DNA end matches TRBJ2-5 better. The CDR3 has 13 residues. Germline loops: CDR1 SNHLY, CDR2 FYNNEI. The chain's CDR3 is CASRGRVGETQYF. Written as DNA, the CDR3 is TGTGCCAGCAGGGGGCGGGTTGGGGAGACCCAGTACTTC.

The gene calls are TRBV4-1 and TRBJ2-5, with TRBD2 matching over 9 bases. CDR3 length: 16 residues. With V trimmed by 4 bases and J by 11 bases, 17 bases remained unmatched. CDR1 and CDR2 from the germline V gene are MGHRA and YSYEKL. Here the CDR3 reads CASSLSTTSGLEKQYF. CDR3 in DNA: TGCGCCAGCAGCCTTAGTACGACTAGCGGATTGGAAAAGCAGTACTTC.

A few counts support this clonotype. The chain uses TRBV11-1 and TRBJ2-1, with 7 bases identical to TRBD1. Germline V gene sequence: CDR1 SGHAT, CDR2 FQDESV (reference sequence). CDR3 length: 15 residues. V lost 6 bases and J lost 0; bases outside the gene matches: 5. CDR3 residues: CASRPTGDSYNEQFF. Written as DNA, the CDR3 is TGTGCCAGCAGGCCTACAGGGGACTCCTACAATGAGCAGTTCTTC.

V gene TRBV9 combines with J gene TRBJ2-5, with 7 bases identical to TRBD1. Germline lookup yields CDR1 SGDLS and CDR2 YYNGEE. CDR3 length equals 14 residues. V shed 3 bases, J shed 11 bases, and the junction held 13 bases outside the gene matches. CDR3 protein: CASSARGQINEQYF. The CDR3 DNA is TGTGCCAGCAGCGCTAGGGGACAGATCAATGAGCAGTACTTC. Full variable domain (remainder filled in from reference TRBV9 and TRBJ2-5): DSGVTQTPKHLITATGQRVTLRCSPRSGDLSVYWYQQSLDQGLQFLIQYYNGEERAKGNILERFSAQQFPDLHSELNLSSLELGDSALYFCASSARGQINEQYFGPGTRLLVL.

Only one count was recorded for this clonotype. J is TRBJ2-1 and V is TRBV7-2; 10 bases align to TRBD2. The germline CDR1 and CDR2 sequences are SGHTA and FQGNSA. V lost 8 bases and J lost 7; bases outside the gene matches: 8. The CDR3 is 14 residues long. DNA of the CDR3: TGTGCCAGCGAGGGGACTAGCGTTCGAAATGAGCAGTTCTTC. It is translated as CASEGTSVRNEQFF.

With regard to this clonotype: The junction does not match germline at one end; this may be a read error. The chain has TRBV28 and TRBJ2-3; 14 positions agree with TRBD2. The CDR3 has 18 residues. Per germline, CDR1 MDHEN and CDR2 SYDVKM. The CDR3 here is CASRGLAGVESGTETQYF. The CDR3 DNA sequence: TGTGCCAGTAGGGGACTAGCGGGAGTGGAGAGCGGCACAGAGACGCAGTATTTT.